This T cell receptor (beta chain) was documented in a study of blood T cell repertoires in COVID-19. Germline-derived CDR1 and CDR2 are LGHDT and YNNKEL (reference sequence). The CDR3 has 14 amino acids. Between the trimmed V and J ends, which lost 5 bases and 2 bases, there was a span of 12 bases. Data came from immunoSEQ multiplex PCR; TCRdb stores just in-frame clones and leaves some out. The sample shows over 45,000 clones, around 86% of them seen only once. The chain joins TRBV3-1 (or the pseudogene TRBV3-2) to TRBJ2-5; tentatively, D is TRBD2 (5 bases). The TCR sequence derives from a woman between 55 and 75 years old with acute or convalescent COVID-19. The specimen sequenced was peripheral blood. CDR3 loop: CASSLPERQETQYF. The DNA of the CDR3 is TGTGCCAGCAGCTTGCCGGAGCGGCAAGAGACCCAGTACTTC.